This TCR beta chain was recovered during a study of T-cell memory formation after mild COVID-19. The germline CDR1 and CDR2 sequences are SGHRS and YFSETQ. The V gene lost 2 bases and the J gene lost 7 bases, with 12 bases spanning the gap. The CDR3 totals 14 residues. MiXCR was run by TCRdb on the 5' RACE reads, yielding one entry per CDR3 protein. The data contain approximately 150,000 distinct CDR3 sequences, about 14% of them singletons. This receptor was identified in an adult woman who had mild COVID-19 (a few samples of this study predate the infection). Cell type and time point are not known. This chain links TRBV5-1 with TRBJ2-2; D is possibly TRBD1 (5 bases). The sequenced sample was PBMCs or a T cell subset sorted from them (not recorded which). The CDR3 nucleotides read TGCGCCAGCAGCTTTCGTCAGGGCGGCGGGGAGCTGTTTTTT. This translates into CASSFRQGGGELFF.